Below are 21 T cell receptor beta chains sequenced from a single sample in a study of persistence of HIV-infected CD4 T cells. These TCRs' antigens remain unknown. Cells were stimulated with overlapping HIV-1 Gag 15-mer peptides. Sorting selected CD4+ T cells upregulating both CD40 ligand and CD69. Sequencing used immunoSEQ version 4 in survey mode. Clones were sequenced by immunoSEQ multiplex PCR, and TCRdb holds only the in-frame ones, with some missing. The repertoire holds fewer than 35,000 clones, 65% to 75% seen once, with roughly 1.5% in the top ten. The sample consisted of CD4+ T cells sorted from PBMCs after approximately 19-hour stimulation, taken from a patient who received antiretroviral therapy. The receptors come from an adult man with HIV who was CMV-seropositive.

This chain uses TRBV3-1 (or the pseudogene TRBV3-2) with TRBJ1-2; D gene ambiguous. Between the trimmed V and J ends, which lost 7 bases and 0 bases, there was a span of 9 bases. CDR1 LGHDT and CDR2 YNNKEL come from the germline V gene (reference sequence). The CDR3 is 13 residues long. CDR3 amino acids: CASTNTPNYGYTF. The CDR3 DNA reads as TGTGCCAGCACCAACACTCCTAACTATGGCTACACCTTC.

There are a few counts of this clone. The chain carries TRBV7-3 and TRBJ1-1; the D is unclear. CDR3 length equals 13 residues. CDR1 is SGHTA and CDR2 is FQGTGA in the germline V gene. V lost 5 bases and J lost 0, with 7 bases in between. The CDR3 coding sequence is TGTGCCAGCAGCCGGTCCATGAACACTGAAGCTTTCTTT. Protein: CASSRSMNTEAFF.

V gene TRBV7-9 combines with J gene TRBJ2-1, with 7 bases matching TRBD2. The germline V gene has CDR1 SEHNR and CDR2 FQNEAQ (reference sequence). This CDR3 comprises 16 residues. Trimming removed 1 base from V and 2 bases from J; junction bases left unmatched: 5. The CDR3 protein is CASSLDLGTTYNEQFF. For the CDR3, the DNA is TGTGCCAGCAGCTTAGATTTAGGGACTACCTACAATGAGCAGTTCTTC.

The table lists this clone with a few counts. The J gene is TRBJ2-3, the V gene TRBV19; 11 bases fit TRBD1. Germline-derived CDR1 and CDR2 are LNHDA and SQIVND (reference sequence). Losses at the gene ends were 4 bases for V and 5 bases for J; bases not matched to a gene: 11. The CDR3 totals 17 residues. The CDR3 spells CASSTTGQGAIIDTQYF. The DNA of the CDR3 is TGTGCCAGTAGTACTACCGGACAGGGGGCGATTATAGATACGCAGTATTTT.

This rearrangement joins TRBV21-1 to TRBJ2-7; TRBD1 reflects the table's D call only, with no check against the DNA. TRBV21-1 is designated a pseudogene. The length of the CDR3 is 19 residues. In DNA form, the CDR3 reads TGTGCCAGCAGCACCCTCTCGCCGGCAGGACAGGGAGGAACCTACGAGCAGTACTTC. The encoded protein is CASSTLSPAGQGGTYEQYF.

The J gene is TRBJ1-6, the V gene TRBV2; D unclear. Germline values: CDR1 SNHLY, CDR2 FYNNEI. CDR3 length: 15 amino acids. Trimming took 0 bases from V and 14 from J, leaving 17 bases between them. For the CDR3, the DNA is TGTGCCAGCAGTGAAGCGCTTACTAAAGGATACACCCTCCACTTT. Residues: CASSEALTKGYTLHF.

In regard to this clone: The identical CDR3 is also encoded by other nucleotide sequences in the sample. The rearrangement joins TRBV3-1 (or the pseudogene TRBV3-2) to TRBJ1-2; D unresolved. Trimming removed 1 base from V and 2 bases from J, with 2 bases in between. This CDR3 has 12 residues. Germline CDR1 reads LGHDT; CDR2 reads YNNKEL (reference sequence). As DNA, the CDR3 is TGTGCCAGCAGCCAAGGGAACTATGGCTACACCTTC. Translating it yields CASSQGNYGYTF.

This chain uses TRBV6-5 with TRBJ2-3, with D possibly matching TRBD2 (5 bases). The germline V gene has CDR1 MNHEY and CDR2 SVGAGI. Between the trimmed V and J ends, which lost 7 bases and 1 base, there was a span of 15 bases. The CDR3 consists of 15 residues. This CDR3 is CASTLTLGGTDTQYF. CDR3 nucleotides: TGTGCCAGCACTCTAACATTGGGAGGCACAGATACGCAGTATTTT.

By proportion, this clone is medium-sized (0.01 to 0.1%). The chain couples TRBV24-1 to TRBJ2-7; the match to TRBD1 covers 7 bases. The CDR3 covers 14 residues. V shed 3 bases, J shed 6 bases, and the junction held 7 bases outside the gene matches. CDR1 KGHDR and CDR2 SFDVKD come from the germline V gene. CDR3 region: CATSDDRERGEQYF. The CDR3 coding sequence is TGTGCCACCAGTGATGACAGGGAGAGGGGCGAGCAGTACTTC.

The chain carries TRBV7-9 and TRBJ2-6; TRBD2 aligns across 9 bases. Germline V gene sequence: CDR1 SEHNR, CDR2 FQNEAQ (reference sequence). This CDR3 region has 16 residues. The V segment lost 8 bases and the J segment 3 bases; nucleotides outside the gene matches: 8. CDR3 protein: CASSGGGAGGANVLTF. The CDR3 coding sequence is TGTGCCAGCTCCGGCGGGGGGGCCGGTGGGGCCAACGTCCTGACTTTC. The entire variable domain, with the rest obtained from reference TRBV7-9 and TRBJ2-6, is as follows: DTGVSQNPRHKITKRGQNVTFRCDPISEHNRLYWYRQTLGQGPEFLTYFQNEAQLEKSRLLSDRFSAERPKGSFSTLEIQRTEQGDSAMYLCASSGGGAGGANVLTFGAGSRLTVL.

In its sample, this clone was seen a few times. This chain uses TRBV19 with TRBJ1-5, with a weak D call TRBD1 (6 bases). The CDR3 totals 15 residues. Trimming removed 4 bases at V and 2 bases at J, with 12 bases between. The germline V gene has CDR1 LNHDA and CDR2 SQIVND (reference sequence). CDR3 in DNA: TGTGCCAGTAGTACCCTCAGGACAGGCAATCAGCCCCAGCATTTT. This codes for CASSTLRTGNQPQHF. The full variable domain, its missing parts supplied by reference TRBV19 and TRBJ1-5, is DGGITQSPKYLFRKEGQNVTLSCEQNLNHDAMYWYRQDPGQGLRLIYYSQIVNDFQKGDIAEGYSVSREKKESFPLTVTSAQKNPTAFYLCASSTLRTGNQPQHFGDGTRLSIL.

This rearrangement joins TRBV14 to TRBJ2-2; no reliable D call. In germline, CDR1 is SGHDN, CDR2 FVKESK. The CDR3 has 14 residues. The V end was cut by 0 bases, the J end by 4 bases, with 6 bases between. CDR3: CASSQDIRTGELFF. Written as DNA, the CDR3 is TGTGCCAGCAGCCAAGACATACGCACCGGGGAGCTGTTTTTT.

The CDR3 DNA sequence: TGTGCCAGCAGTTTGGACACCTCTGGAAACACCATATATTTT. This codes for CASSLDTSGNTIYF. This chain connects TRBV28 to TRBJ1-3, with D possibly TRBD1 on 5 matching bases. In germline, CDR1 is MDHEN, CDR2 SYDVKM. V gave up 3 bases and J gave up 0 bases, with 6 bases separating them. The CDR3 is made up of 14 amino acids.

This chain uses TRBV28 with TRBJ2-1; 7 bases fit TRBD1. Germline-derived CDR1 and CDR2 are MDHEN and SYDVKM. The CDR3 extends over 14 amino acids. The V gene end was trimmed by 7 bases and the J gene end by 7 bases; junction bases not matched to a gene: 10. The CDR3 spells CASKRDSRGNEQFF. DNA for the CDR3: TGTGCCAGCAAAAGGGACAGTCGGGGTAATGAGCAGTTCTTC.

The gene calls are TRBV4-2 and TRBJ1-2; 8 bases are a match to TRBD1. V dropped 4 bases and J dropped 8; count of bases not matched to a gene: 6. The CDR3 totals 13 residues. Germline V gene lookup returns CDR1 LGHNA and CDR2 YNFKEQ. CDR3 DNA sequence: TGTGCCAGCAGCCCGGACAGGGTGGAAGGCTACACCTTC. This gives the protein CASSPDRVEGYTF.

The chain couples TRBV4-1 to TRBJ1-1; D is undetermined. The germline CDR1 and CDR2 sequences are MGHRA and YSYEKL. This CDR3 is 14 amino acids long. Trimming left V 0 bases short and J 1 base short, with 6 bases between. The CDR3 spells CASSQEFPNTEAFF. The CDR3 region has the DNA TGCGCCAGCAGCCAAGAATTTCCGAACACTGAAGCTTTCTTT.

The chain joins TRBV5-1 to TRBJ2-1, with D perhaps being TRBD1 or TRBD2 (5 bases each). The germline V gene has CDR1 SGHRS and CDR2 YFSETQ. Trimming pared 8 bases from V and 5 bases from J, leaving 17 bases between. This CDR3 is built from 14 residues. For the CDR3, the DNA is TGCGCCAGTCGGGACGGAAACAGTAACAATGAGCAGTTCTTC. This sequence encodes CASRDGNSNNEQFF.

This clone was seen once. V gene TRBV4-1 combines with J gene TRBJ1-1; maybe TRBD1 (6 bases). The CDR3 totals 16 residues. Between the trimmed V and J ends, which lost 4 bases and 6 bases, there was a span of 21 bases. Germline values: CDR1 MGHRA, CDR2 YSYEKL. The CDR3 reads CASSPFEDSSRAEAFF. The CDR3 DNA follows: TGCGCCAGCAGCCCCTTCGAGGACAGTTCTCGGGCTGAAGCTTTCTTT.

The chain recombines TRBV2 with TRBJ1-5; possible D gene TRBD1, 5 bases. Germline CDR1 SNHLY, CDR2 FYNNEI. The CDR3 covers 15 residues. V was pared by 6 bases and J by 4 bases, with 16 bases between. CDR3 sequence (DNA): TGTGCCAGCAGCCTAGCCCTCACAGGTAATCAGCCCCAGCATTTT. Its translation is CASSLALTGNQPQHF.

V is TRBV6-5 and J is TRBJ1-5; D unclear. Looked up from germline, CDR1 is MNHEY and CDR2 is SVGAGI. The CDR3 spans 15 residues. Between the trimmed V and J ends, which lost 0 bases and 5 bases, there was a span of 11 bases. The CDR3 nucleotides read TGTGCCAGCAGTTACTCGATACACCCGGATCAGCCCCAGCATTTT. It translates to CASSYSIHPDQPQHF.

V and J are TRBV14 and TRBJ2-7; D ambiguous. The germline V and J ends were trimmed by 1 base and 9 bases, with 10 bases remaining between them. CDR1 SGHDN and CDR2 FVKESK come from the germline V gene. There are 12 residues in the CDR3. The CDR3 DNA reads TGTGCCAGCAGCCAAGTACCTACGATGCAGTACTTC. It is translated as CASSQVPTMQYF. The full variable domain, completed using reference TRBV14 and TRBJ2-7, is EAGVTQFPSHSVIEKGQTVTLRCDPISGHDNLYWYRRVMGKEIKFLLHFVKESKQDESGMPNNRFLAERTGGTYSTLKVQPAELEDSGVYFCASSQVPTMQYFGPGTRLTVT.